These T cell receptor beta chains were read from a single sample in a study of OX40 agonist ivuxolimab in advanced cancers. Clones were read by immunoSEQ multiplex PCR, and TCRdb kept only the in-frame ones, dropping some. The sample shows approximately 60,000 clones, about four fifths of them seen only once. The material sequenced was CD4+ or CD8+ T cells sorted from blood, taken in a trial of the OX40 agonist ivuxolimab. The receptors stem from an adult with an advanced solid tumor such as melanoma, head and neck, liver or kidney cancer. The CDR3 runs from the conserved cysteine through the conserved F or W. Each record gives: CDR3 DNA, CDR3 protein, clone size, D gene, V gene, J gene. D genes are given only for firm matches. Size is omitted from some rows. Given values are once, few, many or a class for expanded clones.

DNA: TGTGCCATCAGTGCGGGTTTTAGCACAGATACGCAGTATTTT
CDR3: CAISAGFSTDTQYF
size: once
D: NA
V: TRBV10-3
J: TRBJ2-3

DNA: TGTGCCAGCACCAACCCCGGGACACCGAACACTGAAGCTTTCTTT
CDR3: CASTNPGTPNTEAFF
size: NA
D: NA
V: TRBV5-4
J: TRBJ1-1

DNA: TGTGCCAGTATAGACGGGACCGCTAATGAAGGAAAACTGTTTTTT
CDR3: CASIDGTANEGKLFF
size: NA
D: NA
V: TRBV19
J: TRBJ1-4

DNA: TGTGCCAGCAGTTCGCTTGGACTAGCGGGAACAAATGAGCAGTTCTTC
CDR3: CASSSLGLAGTNEQFF
size: NA
D: TRBD2
V: TRBV27
J: TRBJ2-1

DNA: TGTGCCAGCAGTTACTCCCGGACAGGGGGTGGGTATGGCTACACCTTC
CDR3: CASSYSRTGGGYGYTF
size: NA
D: TRBD1
V: TRBV6-5
J: TRBJ1-2

DNA: TGCGCCAGCAGCAGGGACATTTACAATGAGCAGTTCTTC
CDR3: CASSRDIYNEQFF
size: NA
D: NA
V: TRBV5-1
J: TRBJ2-1

DNA: TGTGCCAGCAGCCCCGGGGACACCGGGTCCTATGGCTACACCTTC
CDR3: CASSPGDTGSYGYTF
size: NA
D: NA
V: TRBV4-2
J: TRBJ1-2

DNA: TGTGCCATCAGACTGCAGGGGAACACTGAAGCTTTCTTT
CDR3: CAIRLQGNTEAFF
size: NA
D: NA
V: TRBV10-3
J: TRBJ1-1

DNA: TGTGCCAGCAGTCCATTTCGTGGGTTCTGGGAGCAGTACTTC
CDR3: CASSPFRGFWEQYF
size: NA
D: NA
V: TRBV27
J: TRBJ2-7

DNA: TGTGCCACCAGCAGAGATACGGGGGTGGGAAAAAATGAAAAACTGTTTTTT
CDR3: CATSRDTGVGKNEKLFF
size: NA
D: NA
V: TRBV15
J: TRBJ1-4

DNA: TGTGCCTGGAGTCTCCAGGGTAACTATGGCTACACCTTC
CDR3: CAWSLQGNYGYTF
size: NA
D: NA
V: TRBV30
J: TRBJ1-2

DNA: TGTGCCAGCAGTTGGACTAGCGGGATGTACAATGAGCAGTTCTTC
CDR3: CASSWTSGMYNEQFF
size: NA
D: TRBD2
V: TRBV2
J: TRBJ2-1

DNA: TGTGCCAGCAGTTGGGGACAGGAGACTTACAATGAGCAGTTCTTC
CDR3: CASSWGQETYNEQFF
size: NA
D: TRBD1
V: TRBV11-1
J: TRBJ2-1

DNA: TGTGCCAGCAGTGTAAGGGCAGGGGCGGTGGACACTGAAGCTTTCTTT
CDR3: CASSVRAGAVDTEAFF
size: NA
D: NA
V: TRBV27
J: TRBJ1-1

DNA: TGTGCCAGCAGTTACTCGGCAGGGGGAAAGAAGTCCCTCCACTTT
CDR3: CASSYSAGGKKSLHF
size: few
D: TRBD1
V: TRBV6-5
J: TRBJ1-6

DNA: TGTGCCAGCAGTCGGCTAGCGGGCCCCAGTGGGGAGCAGTACTTC
CDR3: CASSRLAGPSGEQYF
size: NA
D: TRBD2
V: TRBV6-5
J: TRBJ2-7

DNA: TGTGCCAGCAGTGAAGGGGGTGGCAATCAGCCCCAGCATTTT
CDR3: CASSEGGGNQPQHF
size: NA
D: NA
V: TRBV6-1
J: TRBJ1-5

DNA: TGTGCCAGCAGCCAAGCCGGGACAGGGGTGAGGGAGACCCAGTACTTC
CDR3: CASSQAGTGVRETQYF
size: NA
D: TRBD1
V: TRBV4-2
J: TRBJ2-5

DNA: TGTGCCAGCAGCATGGCCGGGAAACAAGAGACCCAGTACTTC
CDR3: CASSMAGKQETQYF
size: NA
D: NA
V: TRBV5-4
J: TRBJ2-5

DNA: TGTGCCAGCAGCATCGGACAGGGAGGTCGGGAGACCCAGTACTTC
CDR3: CASSIGQGGRETQYF
size: few
D: TRBD1
V: TRBV9
J: TRBJ2-5

DNA: TGTGCCAGCAGTTATGGGAGCAGCTCCTACAATGAGCAGTTCTTC
CDR3: CASSYGSSSYNEQFF
size: once
D: NA
V: TRBV6-6
J: TRBJ2-1

DNA: TGTGCCAGTAGTATTACGGGTTTGAGTAATCAGCCCCAGCATTTT
CDR3: CASSITGLSNQPQHF
size: NA
D: NA
V: TRBV19
J: TRBJ1-5

DNA: TGCGCCACCAGGGGACAGGGAGACACCGGGGAGCTGTTTTTT
CDR3: CATRGQGDTGELFF
size: once
D: TRBD1
V: TRBV10-2
J: TRBJ2-2

DNA: TGTGCCAGTAACTTAGCGGGAGGAGGAGAGCAGTACTTC
CDR3: CASNLAGGGEQYF
size: NA
D: TRBD2
V: TRBV19
J: TRBJ2-7

DNA: TGTGCCAGCAGCCCGTACAATGAGCAGTTCTTC
CDR3: CASSPYNEQFF
size: NA
D: NA
V: TRBV5-8
J: TRBJ2-1

DNA: TGCGCCAGCAGCCAAGAATGGGACAACTCTGGAAACACCATATATTTT
CDR3: CASSQEWDNSGNTIYF
size: NA
D: NA
V: TRBV4-3
J: TRBJ1-3

DNA: TGTGCCAGCAGCTTGGATAGGCACCTGGGGGGCTACACCTTC
CDR3: CASSLDRHLGGYTF
size: NA
D: NA
V: TRBV5-8
J: TRBJ1-2

DNA: TGTGCCAGCAGCTTGGAGCGGTTAGGGGTCCAAGAGACCCAGTACTTC
CDR3: CASSLERLGVQETQYF
size: NA
D: NA
V: TRBV5-8
J: TRBJ2-5

DNA: TGTGCCAGCAGTGGAGGACTAGCCAAGACCCAGTACTTC
CDR3: CASSGGLAKTQYF
size: few
D: TRBD2
V: TRBV2
J: TRBJ2-5

DNA: TGTGCCAGCAGCTTTCGAGAGGGGGAGACCCAGTACTTC
CDR3: CASSFREGETQYF
size: NA
D: NA
V: TRBV7-3
J: TRBJ2-5

DNA: TGTGCCAGCAGTGCCAACCGGGACGGAGACTACGAGCAGTACTTC
CDR3: CASSANRDGDYEQYF
size: NA
D: NA
V: TRBV6-1
J: TRBJ2-7

DNA: TGTGCCAGCAGTTCCTTGGGGCCCTACGAGCAGTACTTC
CDR3: CASSSLGPYEQYF
size: NA
D: NA
V: TRBV6-5
J: TRBJ2-7

DNA: TGTGCCAGCAGCTTAGAAGGAACGGGAGTCAATAGCAATCAGCCCCAGCATTTT
CDR3: CASSLEGTGVNSNQPQHF
size: NA
D: NA
V: TRBV11-2
J: TRBJ1-5

DNA: TGTGCCAGCAGTTCACAGGGATCCTATGGCTACACCTTC
CDR3: CASSSQGSYGYTF
size: NA
D: NA
V: TRBV6-6
J: TRBJ1-2